These 11 T cell receptor beta chains came from one sample sequenced in a study of CD8+ T cells in alopecia areata. Following RNA extraction, reverse transcription yielded cDNA that acted as the sequencing template. Produced via immunoSEQ multiplex PCR; TCRdb's table is partial and in-frame only. This sample carries 30,000 to 35,000 clones, around 59% of them seen once, and the ten largest clones take 40%. Specimen: NKG2D-high CD8+ T cells sorted from blood. These receptors were collected from a human donor with alopecia areata.

This rearrangement joins TRBV28 to TRBJ2-7; 8 bases align to TRBD1. CDR3 length: 14 residues. The V gene's germline CDR1 is MDHEN and CDR2 SYDVKM. V was clipped by 7 bases and J by 1 base; unmatched bases: 6. CDR3 in amino acids: CASTGTGASYEQYF. As DNA, the CDR3 is TGTGCCAGCACCGGGACAGGCGCGTCCTACGAGCAGTACTTC.

This clone appeared a few times. The chain couples TRBV29-1 to TRBJ1-1; a weak D match, TRBD1 (6 bases). Germline V gene data show CDR1 as SQVTM and CDR2 as ANQGSEA. This CDR3 spans 14 amino acids. The V end lost 4 bases, the J end lost 0 bases, and 12 bases lay between the germline ends. DNA of the CDR3: TGCAGCGTTGGAGGCAGGGGCCTGAACACTGAAGCTTTCTTT. Encoded protein: CSVGGRGLNTEAFF.

V is TRBV4-3 and J is TRBJ2-7; D possibly uses TRBD1 or TRBD2 (5 bases each). CDR3 length: 17 amino acids. With 3 bases removed from V and 2 bases from J, the gap between germline ends came to 20 bases. The germline V gene encodes CDR1 LGHNA and CDR2 YSLEER. CDR3 residues: CASSQGPDVAATYEQYF. The CDR3 DNA is TGCGCCAGCAGCCAGGGACCCGACGTAGCCGCGACCTACGAGCAGTACTTC.

This sequence joins TRBV7-9 and TRBJ2-7; possible D gene TRBD1, 5 bases. The CDR3 has 17 residues. V was trimmed by 0 bases and J by 1 base, leaving 16 bases between them. Germline V gene sequence: CDR1 SEHNR, CDR2 FQNEAQ (reference sequence). The CDR3 bases are TGTGCCAGCAGCTTAGCATTTGGGGCCACCGAATCCTACGAGCAGTACTTC. Amino acids: CASSLAFGATESYEQYF. The variable domain in full, with the rest retrieved from reference TRBV7-9 and TRBJ2-7, is DTGVSQNPRHKITKRGQNVTFRCDPISEHNRLYWYRQTLGQGPEFLTYFQNEAQLEKSRLLSDRFSAERPKGSFSTLEIQRTEQGDSAMYLCASSLAFGATESYEQYFGPGTRLTVT.

In its sample, this clone was seen a few times. J is TRBJ1-1 and V is TRBV5-1; D not resolved. The germline CDR1 and CDR2 sequences are SGHRS and YFSETQ. V lost 4 bases, J lost 7 bases, and 14 bases lay in between. The CDR3 length is 13 residues. The CDR3 here is CASSERASLEAFF. The CDR3 nucleotides read TGCGCCAGCAGCGAACGGGCCTCCCTTGAAGCTTTCTTT.

This clone was counted only a few times. V and J are TRBV4-1 and TRBJ1-1; D unclear. V lost 0 bases and J 3 bases, leaving 8 bases between the germline ends. In germline, CDR1 is MGHRA, CDR2 YSYEKL. The CDR3 is 14 residues long. The CDR3 DNA reads TGCGCCAGCAGCCAAGAACGCCGGCACACTGAAGCTTTCTTT. Protein sequence: CASSQERRHTEAFF.

In this sample, this clone turned up a few times. The CDR3 protein is CSVLSGTGENIQYF. CDR3 sequence (DNA): TGCAGCGTGCTTTCCGGGACAGGGGAAAACATTCAGTACTTC. V and J are TRBV29-1 and TRBJ2-4, with TRBD1 matching 10 bases. CDR1 SQVTM and CDR2 ANQGSEA come from the germline V gene. The V and J ends lost 6 bases and 5 bases, in that order; junction bases with no gene match: 7. The CDR3 covers 14 residues.

The chain has TRBV4-1 and TRBJ2-7; D is perhaps TRBD1 or TRBD2 (5 bases each). CDR3 length: 14 amino acids. The germline V and J ends were trimmed by 0 bases and 5 bases, with 11 bases remaining between them. The germline V gene has CDR1 MGHRA and CDR2 YSYEKL. CDR3 nucleotides: TGCGCCAGCAGCCAAGAGGGAAGAGGGGACGAGCAGTACTTC. This sequence encodes CASSQEGRGDEQYF.

The chain joins TRBV30 to TRBJ2-2; 7 bases fit TRBD1. V lost 8 bases and J lost 5; bases outside the gene matches: 11. The CDR3 is 14 amino acids. Per the germline V gene, CDR1 is GTSNPN and CDR2 is SVGIG (reference sequence). The CDR3 sequence: CALSGTVMTGELFF. The CDR3 DNA reads as TGTGCCCTGTCCGGGACAGTAATGACCGGGGAGCTGTTTTTT. The variable domain in full, with the rest retrieved from reference TRBV30 and TRBJ2-2, is SQTIHQWPATLVQPVGSPLSLECTVEGTSNPNLYWYRQAAGRGLQLLFYSVGIGQISSEVPQNLSASRPQDRQFILSSKKLLLSDSGFYLCALSGTVMTGELFFGEGSRLTVL.

The V gene is TRBV28, the J gene TRBJ1-1, with D possibly matching TRBD1 (6 bases). The CDR3 runs to 16 residues. V dropped 3 bases and J dropped 3 bases, with 17 bases sitting between them. Germline values: CDR1 MDHEN, CDR2 SYDVKM. The DNA of the CDR3 is TGTGCCAGCAGTTTTGACTACATAGGACAGTACACTGAAGCTTTCTTT. It is translated as CASSFDYIGQYTEAFF.

The chain uses TRBV7-9 and TRBJ2-2; 8 nucleotides line up with TRBD2. This CDR3 region has 18 residues. The germline V gene encodes CDR1 SEHNR and CDR2 FQNEAQ (reference sequence). The ends lost 4 bases at V and 0 bases at J; junction bases unmatched: 10. CDR3 loop: CASSSLDSGASNTGELFF. DNA for the CDR3: TGTGCCAGCAGCTCTCTTGATAGCGGGGCCTCGAACACCGGGGAGCTGTTTTTT.